The TCR beta chain described here comes from a study of blood T cell repertoires in COVID-19. V gave up 5 bases and J gave up 6 bases; unmatched junction bases: 4. The germline gives CDR1 SGHVS, CDR2 FQNEAQ. The CDR3 loop spans 14 amino acids. Profiled with immunoSEQ multiplex PCR; TCRdb holds only in-frame clones, not every one. The table lists 150,000 to 200,000 clones, about 75% of them singletons, with roughly 8.7% in the top ten. Notes on this clone: This sample also contains other DNA sequences that code for the same CDR3.

This clonotype was sampled from a woman in her forties or fifties with active or convalescent COVID-19. The sample taken for sequencing was peripheral blood. V is TRBV7-8 and J is TRBJ1-5; 10 positions match TRBD1. The DNA for the CDR3 is TGTGCCAGCAGCCTCGGGACAGGGGCTCAGCCCCAGCATTTT. Translated, it gives CASSLGTGAQPQHF.